These 18 T cell receptor beta chains came from one sample sequenced in a study of cytomegalovirus exposure and HLA in healthy donors. TCRdb keeps only in-frame clones here, not all; method: immunoSEQ multiplex PCR. The sample contains around 56,000 clones, just over 90% of which appear only once. Sequencing input: PBMCs. Receptors originate from a young woman in good health and CMV-seropositive.

The chain combines TRBV11-2 with TRBJ2-7, with D possibly TRBD2 on 6 matching bases. The germline V and J ends were trimmed by 1 base and 6 bases, with 16 bases remaining between them. CDR3 length: 15 residues. Per the germline V gene, CDR1 is SGHAT and CDR2 is FQNNGV. CDR3 region: CASSLAGAGSSEQYF. CDR3 DNA: TGTGCCAGCAGCTTAGCGGGAGCAGGGAGCTCCGAGCAGTACTTC.

This chain joins TRBV18 and TRBJ2-7, with TRBD2 identical over 14 bases. V shed 6 bases, J shed 2 bases, and the junction held 3 bases outside the gene matches. Germline V gene lookup returns CDR1 KGHSH and CDR2 LQKENI. The CDR3 totals 15 residues. CDR3 in amino acids: CASSETSGGAYEQYF. As DNA, the CDR3 is TGTGCCAGCTCGGAGACTAGCGGGGGGGCCTACGAGCAGTACTTC.

The chain carries TRBV14 and TRBJ2-1, with D unclear. The length of the CDR3 is 13 residues. The V end was cut by 7 bases, the J end by 5 bases, with 12 bases between. Germline-derived CDR1 and CDR2 are SGHDN and FVKESK. The CDR3 sequence is CASTTSYNNEQFF. The CDR3 nucleotides read TGTGCCAGCACCACATCTTACAACAATGAGCAGTTCTTC.

The chain has TRBV4-3 and TRBJ1-1, with D perhaps TRBD1 (5 bases). This CDR3 is 15 amino acids long. Germline CDR1 and CDR2: LGHNA and YSLEER. Trimming stripped 4 bases from V and 5 bases from J, with 17 bases between. DNA of the CDR3: TGCGCCAGCAGCCGGGCCAAAAGGGGATTGACTGAAGCTTTCTTT. Translating gives CASSRAKRGLTEAFF.

V gene TRBV5-1 combines with J gene TRBJ1-1; 8 bases are a match to TRBD1. This CDR3 comprises 13 residues. CDR1 is SGHRS, CDR2 YFSETQ, per germline. With V trimmed by 6 bases and J by 5 bases, 6 bases remained unmatched. CDR3 DNA: TGCGCCAGCAAGCAGGGGGCCGGGACTGAAGCTTTCTTT. It is translated as CASKQGAGTEAFF. Combining the CDR3 with reference TRBV5-1 and TRBJ1-1 gives the whole variable domain KAGVTQTPRYLIKTRGQQVTLSCSPISGHRSVSWYQQTPGQGLQFLFEYFSETQRNKGNFPGRFSGRQFSNSRSEMNVSTLELGDSALYLCASKQGAGTEAFFGQGTRLTVV.

The chain has TRBV27 and TRBJ2-7, with TRBD1 matching over 8 bases. CDR1 is MNHEY, CDR2 SMNVEV, per germline (reference sequence). This CDR3 contains 16 residues. With V trimmed by 7 bases and J by 0 bases, 11 bases remained unmatched. CDR3 bases: TGTGCCAGCAAAACAAGCTGGGACAGGAGCTCCTACGAGCAGTACTTC. As protein: CASKTSWDRSSYEQYF.

This chain connects TRBV7-9 to TRBJ2-1, with 8 positions matching TRBD2. The CDR3 covers 17 residues. Germline values: CDR1 SEHNR, CDR2 FQNEAQ (reference sequence). The trim removed 2 bases at V and 2 bases at J, leaving 8 bases unmatched. CDR3: CASSLSRGGLTYNEQFF. CDR3 DNA: TGTGCCAGCAGCTTATCTCGGGGGGGGCTTACCTACAATGAGCAGTTCTTC.

The V and J genes are TRBV5-1 and TRBJ2-7; perhaps TRBD1 as D (8 bases). CDR1 is SGHRS and CDR2 is YFSETQ in the germline V gene. Trimming stripped 3 bases from V and 1 base from J, with 14 bases between. The CDR3 runs to 15 residues. CDR3 nucleotide sequence: TGCGCCAGCAGCTCACAGGGGGGGGTATCCTACGAGCAGTACTTC. This gives the protein CASSSQGGVSYEQYF.

The chain uses TRBV4-1 and TRBJ2-1, with 10 bases fitting TRBD2. The CDR3 is made up of 17 amino acids. Trimming cost V 4 bases and J 8 bases; bases outside gene matches: 14. Germline-derived CDR1 and CDR2 are MGHRA and YSYEKL. The CDR3 sequence: CASSPRWTSGRVDEQFF. The CDR3 nucleotides are TGCGCCAGCAGCCCGAGGTGGACTAGCGGAAGGGTGGATGAGCAGTTCTTC.

V and J are TRBV19 and TRBJ1-2, with TRBD1 matching 7 bases. CDR3 length: 15 amino acids. V shed 7 bases and J 0 bases; nucleotides not matched to a gene: 8. Germline CDR1 reads LNHDA; CDR2 reads SQIVND (reference sequence). CDR3 sequence: CASKRTGIANYGYTF. Here the CDR3 DNA reads TGTGCCAGTAAAAGGACAGGCATAGCTAACTATGGCTACACCTTC.

In DNA, the CDR3 is TGTGCCAGCAGTTTAGCAGGGATAATGAATGAGCAGTTCTTC. Translating it yields CASSLAGIMNEQFF. The chain recombines TRBV27 with TRBJ2-1; weak D call: TRBD1 (5 bases). The CDR3 totals 14 residues. Per germline, CDR1 MNHEY and CDR2 SMNVEV (reference sequence). Trimming left V 2 bases short and J 7 bases short, with 12 bases between.

This chain uses TRBV4-1 with TRBJ1-1; unclear D gene. Trimming pared 10 bases from V and 1 base from J, leaving 19 bases between. Germline V CDR1 and CDR2: MGHRA, YSYEKL. The CDR3 has 15 amino acids. The CDR3, as DNA: TGCGCCACTTCGAACCCAGTGACGGGGAACACTGAAGCTTTCTTT. Translated, it gives CATSNPVTGNTEAFF.

The chain employs TRBV5-1 and TRBJ2-3; 9 nucleotides line up with TRBD2. Germline trimming cut 4 bases from V and 2 bases from J; bases unmatched to any gene: 8. The V gene's germline CDR1 is SGHRS and CDR2 YFSETQ. This CDR3 contains 16 residues. The CDR3 coding sequence is TGCGCCAGCAGCCTTGGCGGGACTAGCCCCACAGATACGCAGTATTTT. It codes for CASSLGGTSPTDTQYF.

The chain carries TRBV5-6 and TRBJ2-1; a possible D gene is TRBD2 (7 bases). This CDR3 contains 14 residues. Trimming removed 7 bases at V and 7 bases at J, with 18 bases between. CDR1 is SGHDT and CDR2 is YYEEEE in the germline V gene. In DNA form, the CDR3 reads TGTGCCAGCCTTTTGGGGGGGCTGTGGAATGAGCAGTTCTTC. It encodes CASLLGGLWNEQFF.

The chain employs TRBV30 and TRBJ2-4; maybe TRBD2 (7 bases). The V gene's germline CDR1 is GTSNPN and CDR2 SVGIG (reference sequence). V was shortened by 4 bases and J by 9 bases, with 16 bases between the two germline ends. The CDR3 is 13 residues long. Here the CDR3 DNA reads TGTGCCTGGAACTCCCGGGGGGCAAGCATTCAGTACTTC. Protein: CAWNSRGASIQYF.

The chain recombines TRBV6-5 with TRBJ1-2, with a possible D match to TRBD1 (5 bases). V lost 3 bases to trimming and J lost 5 bases, with 13 bases between them. CDR1 is MNHEY and CDR2 is SVGAGI in the germline V gene. This CDR3 is 14 amino acids long. The CDR3 DNA is TGTGCCAGCAGTTATGGGGGGTTAGGATATGGCTACACCTTC. Encoded protein: CASSYGGLGYGYTF.

The chain combines TRBV6-1 with TRBJ1-2, with 8 nucleotides matching TRBD1. V was pared by 6 bases and J by 3 bases, with 6 bases of the junction left unmatched. CDR3 length equals 14 residues. CDR1 MNHNS and CDR2 SASEGT come from the germline V gene. The CDR3 protein is CASRWTGFDYGYTF. CDR3 in DNA: TGTGCCAGCAGATGGACAGGGTTCGACTATGGCTACACCTTC.

This chain uses TRBV29-1 with TRBJ2-6, with 8 positions matching TRBD1. CDR1 is SQVTM and CDR2 is ANQGSEA in the germline V gene. Unmatched junction bases numbered 2, after V lost 2 bases and J lost 2 bases. The CDR3 is 15 residues long. The CDR3 nucleotides are TGCAGCGTTGAACAGGGGGCCACTGGGGCCAACGTCCTGACTTTC. It specifies CSVEQGATGANVLTF.